This entry concerns a single T cell receptor (beta chain). Additional DNA sequences in this sample encode the identical CDR3. This sample is part of a study of blood T cell repertoires in COVID-19. Overall study context: Sample material is recorded as cDNA or gDNA derived from T cells, B-cell-depleted T cells, or PBMCs.

V lost 6 bases to trimming and J lost 8 bases; unmatched junction nucleotides: 6. The CDR3 consists of 13 residues. CDR1 and CDR2 (germline): LNHDA, SQIVND (reference sequence). Original processing notes: Using reference gene primer amplification, nucleated cell counts were estimated. Generated by immunoSEQ multiplex PCR, the TCRdb table keeps only in-frame clones and is missing some. V and J calls and clone size are given by that table; D and trimming were obtained from the DNA. The table records tens of thousands of clones, roughly 78% of them present only once. Sequencing input: peripheral blood. The gene calls are TRBV19 and TRBJ1-4, with 7 bases identical to TRBD1. This TCR was sampled from a man aged 50-59 years with active or convalescent COVID-19. The CDR3 nucleotides read TGTGCCAGTAGCACGACAGGGAACGAAAAACTGTTTTTT. Translating it yields CASSTTGNEKLFF.